Listed here are 3 T cell receptor beta chains from one sample, sequenced in a study of T cell clonality in common variable immunodeficiency. Study results and limitations: In common variable immunodeficiency, TCR beta chains reportedly carried fewer deletions and N-nucleotide insertions.

No antigen is known for these receptors. Data came from immunoSEQ multiplex PCR; TCRdb stores just in-frame clones and leaves some out. Observed in the sample are 28,000 or so clones, none of them singletons. Sequencing used peripheral blood mononuclear cells. The receptors originated from a human donor with common variable immunodeficiency.

In its sample, this clone is medium-sized (0.01 to 0.1%). One end of the junction is discordant with germline, which a read error may explain. From the germline J gene comes the end of the CDR3, since the read stops 3 residues before it. The chain has TRBV4-2 and TRBJ1-6; perhaps TRBD1 as D (6 bases). Germline V CDR1 and CDR2: LGHNA, YNFKEQ. The CDR3 has 17 amino acids. CDR3 bases read: TGCGCCAGCAGCCAAGATCTCCCCGGGACACCGAATTCACCC. Protein sequence: CASSQDLPGTPNSP. The whole CDR3 protein reads CASSQDLPGTPNSPLHF.

This clone was detected only a few times. Sequencing ends 3 residues short of the CDR3 end; the germline J gene provides the rest. V and J are TRBV30 and TRBJ2-3; 7 bases are a match to TRBD1. Germline loops: CDR1 GTSNPN, CDR2 SVGIG (reference sequence). The junction had 4 bases not matched to a gene; V was cut back by 5 bases and J by 2 bases. The CDR3 runs to 13 residues. The CDR3 protein is CAWDRVSTDTQYF. CDR3 bases read: TGTGCCTGGGACAGGGTATCCACAGATACG.

This clone was detected a few times. Read coverage stops 3 residues before the CDR3 terminus; the germline J gene supplies the remainder. The rearrangement links TRBV18 to TRBJ2-1; D is unresolved. The germline gives CDR1 KGHSH, CDR2 LQKENI. The V end was cut by 3 bases, the J end by 5 bases, with 8 bases between. The CDR3 covers 13 residues. The CDR3 is CASSPPPDNEQFF. The part of the CDR3 DNA that was read is TGTGCCAGCTCACCTCCCCCCGACAATGAG. The full variable domain, completed using reference TRBV18 and TRBJ2-1, is NAGVMQNPRHLVRRRGQEARLRCSPMKGHSHVYWYRQLPEEGLKFMVYLQKENIIDESGMPKERFSAEFPKEGPSILRIQQVVRGDSAAYFCASSPPPDNEQFFGPGTRLTVL.